This T cell receptor (beta chain) appears in the sequencing data of a study of identical twins' blood T cells. Per the germline V gene, CDR1 is SGHTA and CDR2 is FQGNSA. V was trimmed by 8 bases and J by 6 bases, leaving 16 bases between them. This CDR3 contains 13 residues. A previously described protocol, modified, built RNA-based TCR cDNA libraries. TCRdb re-called the 5' RACE reads through MiXCR, storing one row per CDR3 protein. The sample contains about 370,000 distinct CDR3 sequences, approximately 30% of which appear only once. Sequencing was performed on PBMCs. This TCR was recovered from a woman aged 18 to 49 in good health. The chain is built from TRBV7-2 and TRBJ1-2, with TRBD1 as a possible D gene (5 bases). The CDR3 here is CASCLSRVDGYTF. DNA of the CDR3: TGTGCCAGCTGCCTTTCCAGGGTAGATGGCTACACCTTC. Full variable domain (remainder filled in from reference TRBV7-2 and TRBJ1-2): GAGVSQSPSNKVTEKGKDVELRCDPISGHTALYWYRQSLGQGLEFLIYFQGNSAPDKSGLPSDRFSAERTGGSVSTLTIQRTQQEDSAVYLCASCLSRVDGYTFGSGTRLTVV.